Ten or more counts support the clone carrying this T cell receptor (beta chain). The target antigen is unknown. This sample is part of a study of T cells after yellow fever vaccination. Study in general: Fractions low in cell number were prepared with SMART-Seq v4 Ultra Low Input. Study-wide results and limits: The secondary response was weaker, and its peak arrived faster, on day 5 versus 15.

This CDR3 has 14 amino acids. Deletions cut 5 bases from V and 6 bases from J, with 11 bases between. CDR1 MGHRA and CDR2 YSYEKL come from the germline V gene. In making TCR cDNA, 5'RACE template switching added a universal primer site and UMIs to it. TCRdb passed the 5' RACE reads through MiXCR, listing each CDR3 protein once. The sample has over 300,000 distinct CDR3 sequences, around 4% seen once; the top ten hold 23%. This sample comprised PBMCs, obtained on the day of the yellow fever booster vaccination. This clonotype originated in a man aged 18 to 29 who received the YFV17D yellow fever vaccine. V and J are TRBV4-1 and TRBJ1-6, with a weak D call TRBD1 (5 bases). CDR3 sequence reads: CASSWTGPNSPLHF. The CDR3 nucleotides read TGCGCCAGCAGCTGGACGGGACCTAATTCACCCCTCCACTTT.